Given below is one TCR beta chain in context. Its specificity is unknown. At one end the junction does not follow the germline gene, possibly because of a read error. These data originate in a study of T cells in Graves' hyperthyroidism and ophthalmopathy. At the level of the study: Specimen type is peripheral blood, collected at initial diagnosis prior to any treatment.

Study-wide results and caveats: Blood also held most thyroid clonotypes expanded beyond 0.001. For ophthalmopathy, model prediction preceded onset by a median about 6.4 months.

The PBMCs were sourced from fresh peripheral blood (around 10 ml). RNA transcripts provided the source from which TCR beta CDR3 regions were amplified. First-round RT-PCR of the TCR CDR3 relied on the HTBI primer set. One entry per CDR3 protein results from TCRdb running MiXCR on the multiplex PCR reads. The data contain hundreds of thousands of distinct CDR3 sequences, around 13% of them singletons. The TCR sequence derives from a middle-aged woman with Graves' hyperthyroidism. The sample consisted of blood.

The CDR3 sequence: CASSFTGTGGADF. CDR3 sequence (DNA): TGTGCCAGCAGTTTCACCGGGACAGGGGGCGCGGACTTC. J is TRBJ2-5 and V is TRBV12-3 or TRBV12-4; 12 bases line up with TRBD1. This CDR3 has 13 amino acids.